Listed below are T cell receptor beta chains from one sample, sequenced in a study of cytomegalovirus exposure and HLA in healthy donors. Profiling relied on immunoSEQ multiplex PCR, and the TCRdb table lists in-frame clones only, not all of them. Of about 210,000 clones in the sample, roughly 87% were seen once. The specimen was PBMCs. The source of these receptors is a man in his forties in good health and CMV-seropositive. Each CDR3 is given without its conserved first and last residue. The D gene is left open where the match is weak.

ASSLAFGSSSYNEQF,TRBV5-1,.
ASSLGRGNYGYT,TRBV27,TRBD1
ASKNRGRTDGYT,TRBV2,.
ASSPPRTGGNEQF,TRBV4-1,TRBD1
ASTLDSLFMNTEAF,TRBV5-1,.
ASSEQGNTIY,TRBV2,.
ASSLWQGVRQTQY,TRBV7-2,TRBD1
ATSSPGQGAYEQY,TRBV15,TRBD1
ASSQGRGGGNTIY,TRBV6-1,.
ASRLDRGPGYT,TRBV7-9,TRBD1
ASSDGTRTYNEQF,TRBV7-8,TRBD2
ASGTSGSSYNEQF,TRBV5-4,TRBD2
SVLTGGRGYT,TRBV29-1,TRBD1
ASSLRETSYEQY,TRBV7-9,.
ASRGQGAGEQY,TRBV5-6,.
AIPGLSNEQF,TRBV11-3,.
ASRTRGTTGYT,TRBV27,.
ASSFRDRAYYGYT,TRBV7-9,TRBD1
ASSLSQGGEKLF,TRBV7-9,.
ASSIVGGNYGYT,TRBV19,.
ASSRIAGRASSEQF,TRBV14,TRBD2
ASSSGQGNQPQH,TRBV7-2,TRBD1
ASSIGVTSGSPNEQF,TRBV19,TRBD2
ASSSQRGSSTDTQY,TRBV11-2,TRBD2
ASSVASLKSDTQY,TRBV9,.
ASSVGTSGSLNTGELF,TRBV9,TRBD2
ASSLVGGVGQPQH,TRBV5-1,.
ASTSGLWNEQF,TRBV27,.
ASRATGPYEQY,TRBV2,.
ASSAGQYNEQF,TRBV10-2,TRBD1
ASSLEQGQETQY,TRBV5-1,.
ASSPSPDFPTDTQY,TRBV7-3,.
ASGLRGRAQETQY,TRBV12-5,TRBD2
ASSASGRGIYEQY,TRBV25-1,TRBD2
ASSQLPTTYGYT,TRBV4-1,.
ASSIGTGDGWNTEAF,TRBV19,TRBD1
SVPGSPSDTQY,TRBV29-1,.
AWSDFGTEYGYT,TRBV30,TRBD1
ASSLGGTSGTDFGDTQY,TRBV7-9,TRBD2
SVLRDTNTEAF,TRBV29-1,.
ASSYPSSYNEQF,TRBV19,.
ASSARQGARETQY,TRBV9,TRBD1
ASSLQGYDEQF,TRBV7-9,.
ASAGTSRADTQY,TRBV5-1,TRBD2
ASSSGLEETQY,TRBV7-9,TRBD2
ASSGAGTLVSYEQY,TRBV13,.
ASSQEQGPYGYT,TRBV4-1,.
ASSLYTYNEQF,TRBV28,.
ASSYAGLHNEQF,TRBV6-5,.
AWSGGTSYNEQF,TRBV30,.
ASSNSGANVLT,TRBV7-3,.
KARRENEQY,TRBV20-1,TRBD2
ASSLDGGRVGNEQF,TRBV5-1,.
ASSLGGQMQY,TRBV7-8,TRBD1
ASSATGANTEAF,TRBV5-1,TRBD1
ATSKGQGDAEAF,TRBV15,TRBD1
ASSEATGQELF,TRBV6-1,TRBD1
ASSPSGSTEAF,TRBV28,.